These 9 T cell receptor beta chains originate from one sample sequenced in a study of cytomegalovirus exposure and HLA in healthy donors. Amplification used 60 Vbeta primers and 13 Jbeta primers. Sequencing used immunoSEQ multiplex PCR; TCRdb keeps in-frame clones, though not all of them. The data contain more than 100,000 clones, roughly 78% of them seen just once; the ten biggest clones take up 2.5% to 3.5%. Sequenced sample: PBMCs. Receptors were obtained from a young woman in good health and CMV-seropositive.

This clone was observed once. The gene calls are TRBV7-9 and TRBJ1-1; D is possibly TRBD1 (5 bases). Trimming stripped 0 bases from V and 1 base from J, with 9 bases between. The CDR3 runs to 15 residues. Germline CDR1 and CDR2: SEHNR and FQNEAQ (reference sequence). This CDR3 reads CASSLALGGNTEAFF. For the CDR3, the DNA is TGTGCCAGCAGCTTAGCGCTCGGGGGGAACACTGAAGCTTTCTTT.

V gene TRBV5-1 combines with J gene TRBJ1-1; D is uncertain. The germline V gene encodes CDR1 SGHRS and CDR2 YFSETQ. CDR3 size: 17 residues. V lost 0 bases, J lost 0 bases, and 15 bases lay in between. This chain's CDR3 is CASSLEAGGYMNTEAFF. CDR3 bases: TGCGCCAGCAGCTTGGAAGCAGGAGGGTACATGAACACTGAAGCTTTCTTT. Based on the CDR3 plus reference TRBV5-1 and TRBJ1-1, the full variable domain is KAGVTQTPRYLIKTRGQQVTLSCSPISGHRSVSWYQQTPGQGLQFLFEYFSETQRNKGNFPGRFSGRQFSNSRSEMNVSTLELGDSALYLCASSLEAGGYMNTEAFFGQGTRLTVV.

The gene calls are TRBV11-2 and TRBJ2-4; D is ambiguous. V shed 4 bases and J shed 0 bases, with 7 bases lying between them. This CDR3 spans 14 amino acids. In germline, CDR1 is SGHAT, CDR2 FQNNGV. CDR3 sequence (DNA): TGTGCCAGCAGCTCCCCATTAGCCAAAAACATTCAGTACTTC. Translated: CASSSPLAKNIQYF.

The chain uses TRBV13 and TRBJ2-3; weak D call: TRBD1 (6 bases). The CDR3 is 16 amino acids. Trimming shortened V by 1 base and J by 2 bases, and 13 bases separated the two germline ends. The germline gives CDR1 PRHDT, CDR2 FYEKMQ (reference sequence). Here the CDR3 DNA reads TGTGCCAGCAGCTTAGTAGGGGGAGAAATCACAGATACGCAGTATTTT. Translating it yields CASSLVGGEITDTQYF.

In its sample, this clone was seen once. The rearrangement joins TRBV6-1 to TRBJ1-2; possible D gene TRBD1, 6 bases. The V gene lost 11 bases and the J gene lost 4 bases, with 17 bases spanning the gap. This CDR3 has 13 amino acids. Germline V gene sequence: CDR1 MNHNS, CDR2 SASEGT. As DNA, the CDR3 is TGTGCCGGGTATTCCAAGGGGGTCTATGGCTACACCTTC. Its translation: CAGYSKGVYGYTF.

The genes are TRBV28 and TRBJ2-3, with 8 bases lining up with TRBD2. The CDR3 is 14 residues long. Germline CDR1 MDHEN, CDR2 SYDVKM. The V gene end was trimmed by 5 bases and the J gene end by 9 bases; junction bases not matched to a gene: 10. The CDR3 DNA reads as TGTGCCAGCAGTATGACCGGGACTAGTGACACGCAGTATTTT. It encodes CASSMTGTSDTQYF. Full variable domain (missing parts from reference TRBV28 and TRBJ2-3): DVKVTQSSRYLVKRTGEKVFLECVQDMDHENMFWYRQDPGLGLRLIYFSYDVKMKEKGDIPEGYSVSREKKERFSLILESASTNQTSMYLCASSMTGTSDTQYFGPGTRLTVL.

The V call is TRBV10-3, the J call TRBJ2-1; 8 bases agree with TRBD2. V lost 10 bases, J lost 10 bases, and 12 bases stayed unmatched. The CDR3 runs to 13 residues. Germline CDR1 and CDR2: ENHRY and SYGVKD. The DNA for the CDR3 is TGTGCCACCACGGGGACTAGTGCCGCCGAGCAGTTCTTC. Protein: CATTGTSAAEQFF.

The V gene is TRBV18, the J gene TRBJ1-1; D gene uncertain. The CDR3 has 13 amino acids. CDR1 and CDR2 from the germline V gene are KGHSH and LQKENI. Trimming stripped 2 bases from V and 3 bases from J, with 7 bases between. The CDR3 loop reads CASSPEFDTEAFF. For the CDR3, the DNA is TGTGCCAGCTCACCAGAGTTCGACACTGAAGCTTTCTTT.

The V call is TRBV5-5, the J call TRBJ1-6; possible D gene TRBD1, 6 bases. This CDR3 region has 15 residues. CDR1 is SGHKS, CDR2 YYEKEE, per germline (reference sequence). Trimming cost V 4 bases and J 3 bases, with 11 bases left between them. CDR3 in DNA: TGTGCCAGCAGCCCAGGGGCTTACTATAATTCACCCCTCCACTTT. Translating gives CASSPGAYYNSPLHF.